This TCR beta chain comes out of a study of early T cells in non-severe SARS-CoV-2 infection. Individual cDNA molecules were tagged with unique molecular identifiers. Each CDR3 protein gets one entry after TCRdb re-called the 5' RACE reads with MiXCR. The sample carries about 48,000 distinct CDR3 sequences, 6.2% recorded once. CDR3 size: 15 residues. The junction had 9 bases not matched to a gene; V was cut back by 3 bases and J by 5 bases. CDR1 and CDR2 from the germline V gene are SGHRS and YFSETQ. This TCR was recovered from an adult who was a healthcare worker with PCR-confirmed SARS-CoV-2 infection or an uninfected control (not recorded which). Sequencing was performed on whole blood, taken at baseline. The chain uses TRBV5-1 and TRBJ1-1, with 8 bases fitting TRBD1. The CDR3 bases are TGCGCCAGCAGCTCCGGACAGGGAATAGGTACTGAAGCTTTCTTT. This sequence encodes CASSSGQGIGTEAFF.